The T cell receptor beta chain described here comes from a study of T-cell memory formation after mild COVID-19 (dated by TCRdb to the early 2020s). General notes on the study: Most TCR sequence clusters were specific to one of the two donors. Longitudinal TCRalpha and TCRbeta repertoire sequencing tracked T-cell clones expanding and contracting after mild COVID-19 in two donors. The cohort was made up of two young adult volunteers, one female and one male, who were previously healthy.

Ficoll-Paque density gradient centrifugation was the method used to isolate PBMCs. On this clonotype: Its binding antigen is unknown. Within one base of it there is no much larger clone, and no base qualities were kept.

Data came from an Illumina NovaSeq 6000. cDNA libraries for TCRalpha and TCRbeta were prepared by 5'RACE using constant-segment primers, with sample barcodes and unique molecular identifiers added. RNA was extracted from every sample with Trizol reagent. The libraries were amplified in two PCR steps, and the second step added a second sample barcode and Illumina TruSeq adapters. The libraries were sequenced on an Illumina NovaSeq using 2 x 150 bp paired-end reads. Under the source paper's analysis protocol: Demultiplexing of reads and collapsing into UMI-guided consensus sequences were performed with migec v1.2.7. Using mixcr v2.1.11, UMI consensuses were aligned to TRA and TRB V and J templates and then assembled into clonotypes. Clonotypes were classified as expanded or contracted when called significant by both edgeR and NoisET, with noise models trained on biological replicates. For edgeR calls, a false discovery rate-adjusted p below 0.01 and a log2 fold-change threshold of 1 were applied. As an exploratory analysis of dynamics, max-normalized trajectories of the 1000 most abundant clonotypes were examined by PCA with hierarchical clustering. Separately sequenced CD4+ and CD8+ repertoires were used to assign the CD4 or CD8 phenotype of responding clones. TCRdb redid the processing of the public reads, applying fastp at Q25 and MiXCR, and retained in-frame beta chains. Every distinct CDR3 protein forms one entry, paired with its most common genes and DNA. Clone size and V and J calls follow TCRdb, not the original study. The sample has tens of thousands of distinct CDR3 sequences on record, about an eighth of them singletons. The top ten constitute approximately 26% of the sample.

The germline V gene sets CDR1 to SGHRS and CDR2 to YFSETQ. The CDR3 covers 14 residues, taking in both the cysteine and the phenylalanine. Of the read, only the CDR3 DNA is kept; its 42 bases are in frame from base 1. Trimming removed 5 bases from V and 3 bases from J; the gene matches leave 7 bases unexplained. Broader findings and caveats from the paper: Some responding clones were detected in pre-infection memory, which suggested that pre-existing cross-reactive memory T cells had joined the SARS-CoV-2 response. Only a couple of mild cases were covered in the study, and larger cohorts including severe cases with pre-infection samples were considered necessary. Balanced CD4/CD8 phenotypes were observed for clones contracting from day 15 to 85, whereas a bias towards CD4+ was observed for a second wave of clones expanding from day 15 to 37. Contracting CD4+ clones were located mainly in the CM and EM memory subsets, whereas CD8+ clones were found to be enriched in EMRA. SARS-CoV-2 specificity was not confirmed for the second-wave clones peaking on day 37.

The TCR was taken from an adult woman who had mild COVID-19 (a few samples of this study predate the infection). The sample titles of this study are shuffled in the database, so cell type and time point are left out; the donor was told from shared clones. Sequenced input: PBMCs or a T cell subset sorted from them (not recorded which). Recombination connected TRBV5-1 to TRBJ2-7; 8 central nucleotides agree with TRBD2. CDR3 loop: CASSRTSGVYEQYF. The nucleotides are TGCGCCAGCAGTCGTACTAGCGGAGTCTACGAGCAGTACTTC. Extended through the reference TRBV5-1 and TRBJ2-7 proteins, this CDR3 yields the full variable domain: KAGVTQTPRYLIKTRGQQVTLSCSPISGHRSVSWYQQTPGQGLQFLFEYFSETQRNKGNFPGRFSGRQFSNSRSEMNVSTLELGDSALYLCASSRTSGVYEQYFGPGTRLTVT.